The rows below give T cell receptor beta chains drawn from one sample of a study of T cells in Graves' hyperthyroidism and ophthalmopathy. MiXCR, applied by TCRdb to the multiplex PCR reads, yields one record per CDR3 protein. The table shows roughly 630,000 distinct CDR3 sequences, with approximately 15% occurring only once. Sequenced: blood. These receptors were obtained from a woman aged 30 to 39 with Graves' hyperthyroidism. Each CDR3 is given with its conserved first and last residue. Fields, in order: CDR3 length, J gene, D gene, V gene, clone size, CDR3 protein, CDR3 DNA. A D gene is named only where the DNA matches it firmly. Size values are once, few and many counts, or a class for expanded clones, and some rows have none.

22	TRBJ1-1	.	TRBV6-1	many	CASSRGPDLRVGIRATNTEAFF	TGTGCCAGCAGTCGAGGGCCAGATCTACGAGTAGGGATTAGGGCAACCAACACTGAAGCTTTCTTT
14	TRBJ2-3	.	TRBV11-2	many	CASSPPGAPDTQYF	TGTGCCAGCAGCCCCCCCGGGGCCCCAGATACGCAGTATTTT
12	TRBJ2-1	.	TRBV7-2	many	CASSPTYNEQFF	TGTGCCAGCAGCCCAACGTACAATGAGCAGTTCTTC
14	TRBJ2-7	.	TRBV11-2	many	CASSSQSRVGEQYF	TGTGCCAGCAGCTCCCAATCCAGGGTTGGCGAGCAGTACTTC
13	TRBJ2-7	.	TRBV7-9	.	CASSPTNSDEQYF	TGTGCCAGCAGCCCAACGAACAGCGACGAGCAGTACTTC
15	TRBJ2-7	TRBD2	TRBV3-1	many	CASSQGLAGGLEQYF	TGTGCCAGCAGCCAAGGACTAGCGGGAGGTTTAGAGCAGTACTTC
17	TRBJ2-3	TRBD2	TRBV12-3/TRBV12-4	many	CASSPGLAGGTPDTQYF	TGTGCCAGCAGTCCCGGACTAGCGGGAGGGACCCCGGATACGCAGTATTTT
13	TRBJ2-3	TRBD1	TRBV12-3/TRBV12-4	.	CASSDRATDTQYF	TGTGCCAGCAGCGACAGGGCCACAGATACGCAGTATTTT
13	TRBJ2-7	TRBD2	TRBV6-1	.	CAVGSGDPYEQYF	TGTGCCGTCGGGAGCGGGGATCCCTACGAGCAGTACTTC
14	TRBJ2-2	.	TRBV27	many	CASSTHLFTGELFF	TGTGCCAGCAGTACCCATCTCTTCACCGGGGAGCTGTTTTTT
16	TRBJ2-6	.	TRBV5-5	.	CASVMSSPGGANVLTF	TGTGCCAGCGTAATGTCATCACCGGGGGGGGCCAACGTCCTGACTTTC
17	TRBJ1-2	TRBD1	TRBV28	many	CASSSTGDREQNYGYTF	TGTGCCAGCAGTTCAACAGGGGATAGGGAGCAAAACTATGGCTACACCTTC
15	TRBJ1-6	.	TRBV30	many	CAWRERGYPNSPLHF	TGTGCCTGGAGAGAAAGAGGGTATCCGAATTCACCCCTCCACTTT
13	TRBJ2-1	.	TRBV11-3	.	CASSINLFNEQFF	TGTGCCAGCAGCATCAACTTATTCAATGAGCAGTTCTTC
14	TRBJ2-5	TRBD1	TRBV5-5	many	CASSFTGARETQYF	TGTGCCAGCAGCTTTACAGGGGCGCGAGAGACCCAGTACTTC
13	TRBJ2-7	.	TRBV27	many	CASSFRASYEQYF	TGTGCCAGCAGTTTTAGGGCCTCCTACGAGCAGTACTTC
12	TRBJ2-7	.	TRBV6-4	.	CASSRQNYEQYF	TGTGCCAGCTCCAGACAGAACTACGAGCAGTACTTC
12	TRBJ2-5	.	TRBV20-1	many	CSASRGGETQYF	TGCAGTGCCAGTAGAGGCGGGGAGACCCAGTACTTC
15	TRBJ1-2	TRBD1	TRBV6-1	once	CASSSGQGIFNGYTF	TGTGCCAGCAGCTCGGGACAGGGGATCTTCAATGGCTACACCTTC
14	TRBJ2-7	.	TRBV9	.	CASSPWDSSYEQYF	TGTGCCAGCAGCCCCTGGGACTCCTCCTACGAGCAGTACTTC
13	TRBJ1-1	.	TRBV13	.	CASSTLWTNEAFF	TGTGCCAGCAGCACACTTTGGACAAACGAAGCTTTCTTT
19	TRBJ2-5	.	TRBV12-3/TRBV12-4	few	CASSLDSARTTKDQETQYF	TGTGCCAGCAGTTTAGATTCGGCCCGGACAACGAAGGACCAAGAGACCCAGTACTTC
12	TRBJ1-1	.	TRBV10-3	many	CAIGTDRTEAFF	TGTGCCATCGGGACTGACCGCACTGAAGCTTTCTTT
15	TRBJ1-4	TRBD1	TRBV5-8	many	CASSLLGTGHEKLFF	TGTGCCAGCAGCTTGCTCGGGACAGGGCATGAAAAACTGTTTTTT
14	TRBJ2-3	TRBD2	TRBV24-1	.	CATASSGSGDTQYF	TGTGCCACCGCCTCCAGCGGGAGTGGAGATACGCAGTATTTT
16	TRBJ2-1	TRBD2	TRBV11-2	many	CASSSKLAGYFNEQFF	TGTGCCAGCAGCAGCAAACTAGCGGGATATTTCAATGAGCAGTTCTTC
14	TRBJ2-7	TRBD1	TRBV2	many	CASSVRDRTYEQYF	TGTGCCAGCAGTGTCCGGGACAGAACCTACGAGCAGTACTTC
12	TRBJ1-2	.	TRBV7-9	.	CASSLGGHGYTF	TGTGCCAGCAGCTTAGGGGGCCATGGCTACACCTTC
13	TRBJ2-7	.	TRBV7-3	many	CASSLRSEYEQYF	TGTGCCAGCAGCTTAAGGTCTGAATACGAGCAGTACTTC
19	TRBJ2-7	TRBD1	TRBV20-1	.	CSARATWGQGEPWGYEQYF	TGCAGTGCTAGAGCCACGTGGGGACAGGGGGAACCCTGGGGCTACGAGCAGTACTTC
17	TRBJ2-2	.	TRBV9	few	CASSSTNREQEGGELFF	TGTGCCAGCAGCTCAACGAACAGGGAACAGGAAGGCGGGGAGCTGTTTTTT
12	TRBJ1-1	.	TRBV30	many	CAWGTSNTEAFF	TGTGCCTGGGGGACATCGAACACTGAAGCTTTCTTT
13	TRBJ2-1	.	TRBV18	many	CASSLREENEQFF	TGTGCCAGCTCACTCCGCGAAGAGAATGAGCAGTTCTTC
11	TRBJ2-1	.	TRBV4-1	few	CASSHSREQFF	TGCGCCAGCAGCCATTCACGAGAGCAGTTCTTC
16	TRBJ2-1	.	TRBV5-1	.	CASSPVGGLASNEQFF	TGCGCCAGCAGCCCGGTAGGGGGACTGGCTTCCAATGAGCAGTTCTTC
15	TRBJ2-2	TRBD2	TRBV6-1	.	CASRISGISTGELFF	TGTGCCAGCAGGATTAGCGGGATTAGCACCGGGGAGCTGTTTTTT
16	TRBJ1-2	.	TRBV27	.	CASSLLSGPANYGYTF	TGTGCCAGCAGTTTATTGTCCGGGCCAGCTAACTATGGCTACACCTTC
17	TRBJ2-1	TRBD2	TRBV11-1	many	CASSSRWTSGIYNEQFF	TGTGCCAGCAGCTCCCGCTGGACTAGCGGGATTTACAATGAGCAGTTCTTC
14	TRBJ2-7	TRBD2	TRBV20-1	many	CSALSTSGGREQYF	TGCAGTGCTCTCTCGACTAGCGGGGGAAGAGAGCAGTACTTC
16	TRBJ2-1	TRBD2	TRBV7-3	.	CASSLPGTSGSGEQFF	TGTGCCAGCAGCTTGCCCGGGACTAGCGGGAGCGGTGAGCAGTTCTTC
17	TRBJ2-7	.	TRBV6-1	many	CASSYSYGRINSYEQYF	TGTGCCAGCAGTTATTCCTACGGGCGCATAAACTCCTACGAGCAGTACTTC
15	TRBJ2-7	.	TRBV20-1	few	CSAMGQVEATYEQYF	TGCAGTGCGATGGGGCAGGTCGAGGCAACTTACGAGCAGTACTTC
13	TRBJ2-6	.	TRBV7-2	few	CASATPGANVLTF	TGTGCCAGTGCTACGCCTGGGGCCAACGTCCTGACTTTC
16	TRBJ2-5	TRBD2	TRBV5-1	few	CASSLGLAGDLETQYF	TGCGCCAGCAGCTTGGGACTAGCGGGAGATCTGGAGACCCAGTACTTC
15	TRBJ2-7	TRBD2	TRBV30	few	CAWSRGTSVTYEQYF	TGTGCCTGGAGTCGGGGGACTAGCGTAACCTACGAGCAGTACTTC
15	TRBJ2-2	TRBD1	TRBV20-1	few	CSASQGALNTGELFF	TGCAGTGCTTCTCAGGGGGCGTTAAACACCGGGGAGCTGTTTTTT
19	TRBJ2-4	TRBD2	TRBV5-5	few	CASSFLRGTSYGSKNIQYF	TGTGCCAGCAGCTTTCTCAGGGGGACTAGCTACGGGTCCAAAAACATTCAGTACTTC
14	TRBJ1-2	.	TRBV27	.	CASSSRGGSYGYTF	TGTGCCAGCAGTTCCCGGGGGGGGTCCTATGGCTACACCTTC
14	TRBJ1-2	.	TRBV12-3/TRBV12-4	.	CASSWRIKPYGYTF	TGTGCCAGCAGTTGGAGGATCAAACCCTATGGCTACACCTTC
16	TRBJ2-2	TRBD2	TRBV5-1	many	CASSLSTSGHTGELFF	TGCGCCAGCAGCCTCTCAACTAGCGGTCACACCGGGGAGCTGTTTTTT
12	TRBJ1-6	.	TRBV6-1	few	CASSTRDSPLHF	TGTGCCAGCTCCACACGGGATTCACCCCTCCACTTT
18	TRBJ2-1	TRBD2	TRBV20-1	many	CSVPGLAGGGYEYNEQFF	TGCAGTGTTCCGGGACTAGCGGGAGGGGGGTACGAGTACAATGAGCAGTTCTTC
15	TRBJ2-7	.	TRBV4-3	many	CASSPRDGDPREQYF	TGCGCCAGCAGCCCCCGGGACGGGGACCCTCGCGAGCAGTACTTC
15	TRBJ2-1	TRBD2	TRBV7-9	many	CASSLVAGGRDEQFF	TGTGCCAGCAGCTTAGTAGCGGGAGGGCGCGATGAGCAGTTCTTC
13	TRBJ2-4	.	TRBV7-9	many	CASSIPGKDIQYF	TGTGCCAGCAGCATCCCTGGAAAGGACATTCAGTACTTC